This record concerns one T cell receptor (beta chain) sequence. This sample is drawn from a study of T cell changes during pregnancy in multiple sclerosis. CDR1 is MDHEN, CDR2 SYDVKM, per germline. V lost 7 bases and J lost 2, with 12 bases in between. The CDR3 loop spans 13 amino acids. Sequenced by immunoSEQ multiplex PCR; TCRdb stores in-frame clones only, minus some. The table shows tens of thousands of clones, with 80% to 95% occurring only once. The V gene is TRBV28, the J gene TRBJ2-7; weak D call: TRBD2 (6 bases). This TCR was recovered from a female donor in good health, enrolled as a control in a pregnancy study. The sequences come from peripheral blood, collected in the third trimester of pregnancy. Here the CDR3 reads CASTSAMTYEQYF. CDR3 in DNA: TGTGCCAGCACTAGCGCCATGACCTACGAGCAGTACTTC.